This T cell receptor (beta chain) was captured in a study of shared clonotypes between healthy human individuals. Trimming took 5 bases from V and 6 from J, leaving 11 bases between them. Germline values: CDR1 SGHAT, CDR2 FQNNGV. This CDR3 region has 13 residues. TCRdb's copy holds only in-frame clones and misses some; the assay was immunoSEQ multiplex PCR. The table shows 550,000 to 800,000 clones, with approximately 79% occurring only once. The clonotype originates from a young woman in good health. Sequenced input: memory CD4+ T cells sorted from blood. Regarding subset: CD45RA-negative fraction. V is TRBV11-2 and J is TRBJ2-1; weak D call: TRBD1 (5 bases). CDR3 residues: CASSRDSLNEQFF. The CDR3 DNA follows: TGTGCCAGCAGCCGTGACAGCCTCAATGAGCAGTTCTTC.